This T cell receptor (beta chain) was identified in a study of blood T cell repertoires in COVID-19. At the level of the study: The United States, Italy and Spain provided the acute and convalescent COVID-19 samples.

Original data processing: Amplification of reference gene primers was used by the study to estimate nucleated cell counts. Data came from immunoSEQ multiplex PCR; TCRdb stores just in-frame clones and leaves some out. V and J calls plus clone size are reproduced from that table; the DNA served to infer D and trimming. This sample carries tens of thousands of clones, around four fifths of them seen once, and the ten largest clones take 36%. Trimming left V 3 bases short and J 1 base short, with 4 bases between. The CDR3 spans 13 residues. Per the germline V gene, CDR1 is LGHDT and CDR2 is YNNKEL (reference sequence).

J is TRBJ1-3 and V is TRBV3-1 (or the pseudogene TRBV3-2), with D unresolved. The material sequenced was peripheral blood. This receptor was taken from a man between 70 and 80 years old with acute or convalescent COVID-19. CDR3 DNA sequence: TGTGCCAGCAGCCATAGATCTGGAAACACCATATATTTT. Translation gives CASSHRSGNTIYF.